This TCR beta chain was captured in a study of cytomegalovirus exposure and HLA in healthy donors. The wider study: From donors who were HLA-typed, an early data release held approximately 84 million unique TCRs. Study-wide results and limits: Many donors shared some public TCRs, even though most TCR sequences were rare. When analyzed later, a missense DCLRE1C variant was found to be linked to TCR beta V- and J-gene trimming.

Turning to this clone: Its antigen remains unidentified.

Primers: 60 Vbeta forward and 13 Jbeta reverse. Per the study methods: Among the unique TCR beta chains that a later analysis counted, about 81 million in all, some 10 million were shared. Sequencing used immunoSEQ multiplex PCR; TCRdb keeps in-frame clones, though not all of them. V, J and clone size reflect that table, while D and trimming were determined from the DNA. Recorded for this sample: around 27,000 clones. Material for sequencing was PBMCs. The receptor was isolated from a man younger than 45 in good health and CMV-seronegative.

CDR3 protein: CASSQRERDSSPKGYEQFF. The CDR3 region has the DNA TGTGCCAGCAGCCAGAGGGAGAGGGACTCATCCCCCAAAGGCTATGAGCAGTTCTTC. The chain couples TRBV21-1 to TRBJ2-1; TRBD2, the table's D call, was not compared with the DNA. TRBV21-1 is annotated as a pseudogene. The CDR3 covers 19 residues.